These 12 T cell receptor beta chains were all obtained from the same sample, sequenced in a study of identical twins. MiXCR was run by TCRdb on the 5' RACE reads, yielding one entry per CDR3 protein. The top ten clones hold around 13% of a sample with under 900,000 distinct CDR3 sequences, about 18% of them seen once. The sample also formed part of further work on T cells expressing NK-cell markers.

The sequenced sample was PBMCs. The receptors shown here come from a woman in her late teens or twenties in good health.

The table lists this clonotype with a few counts. J is TRBJ2-1 and V is TRBV12-3 or TRBV12-4, with 10 positions matching TRBD2. The CDR3 loop spans 15 amino acids. J was trimmed by 5 bases and V by 5 bases; bases with no gene match: 6. CDR3 residues: CASSPSGRLHNEQFF. CDR3 nucleotides: TGTGCCAGCAGTCCTAGCGGGAGATTACACAATGAGCAGTTCTTC.

This clonotype turned up a few times. The rearrangement joins TRBV20-1 to TRBJ2-5; D is undetermined. Germline-derived CDR1 and CDR2 are DFQATT and SNEGSKA (reference sequence). CDR3 size: 12 residues. Trimming left V 3 bases short and J 3 bases short, with 8 bases between. For the CDR3, the DNA is TGCAGTGCTAGTCCGCGGAAAGAGACCCAGTACTTC. Its protein is CSASPRKETQYF.

This clonotype has more than one count but fewer than ten. The chain has TRBV6-2 or TRBV6-3 and TRBJ2-7; D is perhaps TRBD2 (6 bases). The CDR3 sequence is 14 residues long. The V and J ends lost 8 bases and 2 bases respectively, with 16 bases between them. CDR1 is MNHEY, CDR2 SVGEGT, per germline. This CDR3 reads CASGILAGAYEQYF. The CDR3 DNA is TGTGCCAGCGGCATACTAGCTGGAGCCTACGAGCAGTACTTC.

The chain recombines TRBV5-1 with TRBJ2-5; D remains unclear. The V end lost 1 base, the J end lost 4 bases, and 8 bases lay between the germline ends. Germline loops: CDR1 SGHRS, CDR2 YFSETQ. This CDR3 region has 13 residues. CDR3 in DNA: TGCGCCAGCAGCTTGTCAGCTACAGAGACCCAGTACTTC. Encoded protein: CASSLSATETQYF.

The chain combines TRBV5-1 with TRBJ1-2, with 9 bases identical to TRBD1. J gave up 6 bases and V 2 bases, and 2 bases lay outside the gene matches. From germline, CDR1 is SGHRS and CDR2 YFSETQ. The CDR3 spans 13 residues. CDR3 sequence (DNA): TGCGCCAGCAGCTTTTGGACAGGGGATGGCTACACCTTC. Encoded protein: CASSFWTGDGYTF.

V is TRBV5-8 and J is TRBJ1-2; D gene unclear. V was trimmed by 4 bases and J by 2 bases, leaving 12 bases between them. The CDR3 covers 14 residues. CDR1 is SGHTS and CDR2 is YDEGEE in the germline V gene. CDR3 sequence (DNA): TGTGCCAGCAGCCGTTTTACGAGGAACTATGGCTACACCTTC. Translated, it gives CASSRFTRNYGYTF.

This chain joins TRBV6-5 and TRBJ2-5; 11 nucleotides align to TRBD2. CDR1 MNHEY and CDR2 SVGAGI come from the germline V gene. CDR3 length equals 18 residues. With V trimmed by 2 bases and J by 4 bases, 12 bases remained unmatched. DNA of the CDR3: TGTGCCAGCAGTTACGGGACTAGCGGAGCCCCCCGACTAGAGACCCAGTACTTC. Residues: CASSYGTSGAPRLETQYF.

The chain carries TRBV20-1 and TRBJ2-5, with D unclear. The length of the CDR3 is 11 residues. V lost 7 bases and J 5 bases, leaving 11 bases between the germline ends. Germline V gene data show CDR1 as DFQATT and CDR2 as SNEGSKA (reference sequence). CDR3 in DNA: TGCAGTGTGCTAGTCCTGGAGACCCAGTACTTC. It yields the protein CSVLVLETQYF.

The J gene is TRBJ1-6, the V gene TRBV10-3; D is undetermined. Germline CDR1 and CDR2: ENHRY and SYGVKD. This CDR3 is 14 amino acids long. The V gene lost 8 bases and the J gene lost 5 bases, with 13 bases spanning the gap. For the CDR3, the DNA is TGTGCCATCGGCGTCGCCCCAGATAATTCACCCCTCCACTTT. Residues: CAIGVAPDNSPLHF.

This clonotype has a handful of counts. CDR3 nucleotides: TGTGCCAGCAGTGAAGCCGTGCTCAACAGGGGCGTCTCCTACGAGCAGTACTTC. As protein: CASSEAVLNRGVSYEQYF. This chain links TRBV2 with TRBJ2-7; 7 nucleotides align to TRBD1. V was clipped by 0 bases and J by 0 bases; unmatched bases: 11. Germline V gene data show CDR1 as SNHLY and CDR2 as FYNNEI. This CDR3 has 18 residues.

The chain links TRBV12-3 or TRBV12-4 to TRBJ2-1; TRBD2 matches at 7 bases. The CDR3 contains 16 residues. J gave up 8 bases and V 6 bases, and 16 bases lay outside the gene matches. CDR3: CASSSWGRVVMHEQFF. The CDR3 nucleotides read TGTGCCAGCAGCTCCTGGGGGAGGGTGGTGATGCATGAGCAGTTCTTC.

V gene TRBV7-2 combines with J gene TRBJ1-2; the D gene is possibly TRBD1 (6 bases). The CDR3 extends over 16 amino acids. Germline V gene sequence: CDR1 SGHTA, CDR2 FQGNSA. The V and J ends lost 6 bases and 3 bases respectively, with 20 bases between them. The CDR3 DNA follows: TGTGCCAGCAGTCGTGGGGGGGGCAGGGTTGACTATGGCTACACCTTC. It translates to CASSRGGGRVDYGYTF.